The present T cell receptor (beta chain) was sequenced within a study of Ad26.COV2.S vaccination and SARS-CoV-2 variants (dated by TCRdb to the early 2020s). A note on the overall study: Sequencing of the TCRbeta repertoire served to evaluate the specificity and breadth of SARS-CoV-2-reactive T cell receptors following Ad26.COV2.S vaccination. The TCR-sequenced set comprised approximately 32 samples: about 19 Ad26.COV2.S vaccine recipients, 5 placebo recipients and 8 SARS-CoV-2 convalescent individuals. The study at large found these results: Compared with placebo recipients, Ad26.COV2.S recipients showed higher spike-specific TCR breadth (P = 0.0014). Substantial breadth of spike-specific CD8+ and CD4+ T cell responses was reported after vaccination. According to the authors, total T cell responses may have been underestimated by the TCR breadth and depth analyses. Comparable non-spike TCR breadth was observed between vaccine and placebo recipients, consistent with only spike being contained in the vaccine.

As to this clone: The antigen it recognizes is unknown. Nothing much larger sits one base from this clone, and base qualities are not available.

The junction shows trimming of 0 bases on V and 1 base on J, plus 6 bases between the germline ends. The CDR3 runs 15 amino acids, cysteine and phenylalanine included. Only the CDR3 part of the read is kept: 45 bases, read in frame from the first base. Reading the germline V gene (reference sequence) gives CDR1 LGHDT and CDR2 YNNKEL. The immunoSEQ Assay was used to sequence TCRbeta CDR3 regions. After extraction, genomic DNA underwent amplification by bias-controlled multiplex PCR, followed by high-throughput sequencing. For the original study's pipeline: To quantify the absolute abundance of every unique TCRbeta CDR3 region, sequences were collapsed and filtered. T cell fraction was estimated by normalization of TCRbeta template counts to usable DNA, with usable DNA being measured through amplification of reference genes present in all nucleated cells. Repertoire TCRs were annotated as SARS-CoV-2-specific when V gene, CDR3 amino acid sequence and J gene were exactly matched to a known reactive TCR set. The reference SARS-CoV-2 TCR set was obtained from MIRA and was filtered for enrichment in COVID-19-positive ImmuneCODE repertoires, whereby public or cross-reactive TCRs were removed. Using the MIRA antigens, annotated TCRs were further analysed by specific ORF or by position within an ORF. Depth was the summed frequency of annotated unique rearrangements, while breadth was defined as annotated unique rearrangements over total unique productive rearrangements. Two-sided Wilcoxon rank-sum tests were applied when comparing TCR breadth between groups. TCRdb re-hosts the immuneACCESS table, in-frame sequences only. Its copies lack some clones; in the studies checked, an unresolved V gene accounts for under half of them, and the cause for the rest is not known. The V and J calls and clone size come from that table; D and trimming were worked out from the DNA. This sample holds about 350,000 clones; about 91% were observed only once. The top ten hold about 3.9% of the sample.

The sample's time point label is to be understood as: individuals recovered from natural SARS-CoV-2 infection. This receptor was taken from a human donor who had recovered from COVID-19. The sequencing here drew on peripheral blood, taken after recovery from COVID-19. The rearrangement combines TRBV3-1 (or the pseudogene TRBV3-2) with TRBJ2-2, with the D gene not clear enough to name. The sequence in DNA is TGTGCCAGCAGCCAAGATAGAGAGAACACCGGGGAGCTGTTTTTT. The encoded protein is CASSQDRENTGELFF.